This T cell receptor beta chain was retrieved from a study of identical twins. Study results and limitations: Weaker excess twin sharing was seen among beta out-of-frame sequences. Findings depended on cross-sectional statistics rather than tracking the same donors.

There were only healthy Caucasians among the donors. One entry per CDR3 protein results from TCRdb running MiXCR on the 5' RACE reads. The sample holds more than 1.5 million distinct CDR3 sequences, around 33% seen once. As for this clonotype: Its antigen is undetermined.

Between the trimmed V and J ends, which lost 0 bases and 7 bases, there was a span of 10 bases. The CDR3 sequence is 14 residues long. CDR1 is MGHRA, CDR2 YSYEKL, per germline. This TCR was sampled from a newborn girl in good health. The V gene is TRBV4-1, the J gene TRBJ1-5, with D perhaps matching TRBD1 (6 bases). Sequences were obtained from cord blood. The CDR3 loop reads CASSQETGLQPQHF. DNA for the CDR3: TGCGCCAGCAGCCAAGAAACAGGGTTACAGCCCCAGCATTTT.